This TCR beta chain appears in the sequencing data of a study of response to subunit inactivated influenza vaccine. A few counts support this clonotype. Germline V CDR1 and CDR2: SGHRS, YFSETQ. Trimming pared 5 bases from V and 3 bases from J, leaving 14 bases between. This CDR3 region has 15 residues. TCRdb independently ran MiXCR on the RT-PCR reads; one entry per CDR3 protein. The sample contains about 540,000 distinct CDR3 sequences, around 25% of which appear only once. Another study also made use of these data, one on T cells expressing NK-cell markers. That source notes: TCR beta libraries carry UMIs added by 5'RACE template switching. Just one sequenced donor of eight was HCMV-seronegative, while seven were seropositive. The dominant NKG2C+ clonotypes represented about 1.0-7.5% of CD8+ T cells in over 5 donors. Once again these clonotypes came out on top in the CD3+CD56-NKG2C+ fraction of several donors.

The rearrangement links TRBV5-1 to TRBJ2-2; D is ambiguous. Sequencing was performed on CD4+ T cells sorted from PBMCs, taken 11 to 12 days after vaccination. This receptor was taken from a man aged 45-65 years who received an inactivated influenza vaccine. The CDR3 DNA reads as TGCGCCAGCAGAATGACGGGCACGGACACCGGGGAGCTGTTTTTT. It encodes CASRMTGTDTGELFF. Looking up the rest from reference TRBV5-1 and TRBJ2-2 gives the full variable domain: KAGVTQTPRYLIKTRGQQVTLSCSPISGHRSVSWYQQTPGQGLQFLFEYFSETQRNKGNFPGRFSGRQFSNSRSEMNVSTLELGDSALYLCASRMTGTDTGELFFGEGSRLTVL.